These 25 T cell receptor beta chains were all obtained from the same sample, sequenced in a study of blood T cell repertoires in COVID-19 (dated by TCRdb to the early 2020s). Library construction relied on the immunoSEQ multiplex PCR assay. As stored in TCRdb, this immuneACCESS dataset retains in-frame rearrangements with V and J assigned. A fraction of the clones does not appear; measured against another copy, unresolved V genes explain less than half of the discrepancy, and the remainder lacks a known reason. The sample includes roughly 350,000 clones, with 88% observed a single time. The biggest ten clones account for about 7% of the sample. Sequenced input: peripheral blood. Receptors were obtained from a woman aged 70-85 years with COVID-19, enrolled during active disease.

This chain links TRBV28 with TRBJ1-5; 9 bases match TRBD1. CDR3 size: 18 residues. V lost 6 bases to trimming and J lost 0 bases; unmatched junction nucleotides: 12. The germline CDR1 and CDR2 sequences are MDHEN and SYDVKM. As DNA, the CDR3 is TGTGCCAGCAGCGGCGGGACAGGGTGGATGAGTAGCAATCAGCCCCAGCATTTT. It translates to CASSGGTGWMSSNQPQHF.

The rearrangement uses TRBV4-1 and TRBJ1-2; D unresolved. Germline CDR1 is MGHRA and CDR2 is YSYEKL. This CDR3 is 15 amino acids long. V shed 1 base and J shed 8 bases, with 17 bases lying between them. DNA of the CDR3: TGCGCCAGCAGCCAAGGAACCTTGAATCGAGGGGGCTACACCTTC. The encoded protein is CASSQGTLNRGGYTF.

This clone was counted a single time. The chain employs TRBV6-5 and TRBJ1-5; D is unclear. CDR1 and CDR2 (germline): MNHEY, SVGAGI. This CDR3 comprises 14 residues. Trimming cost V 7 bases and J 3 bases, with 13 bases left between them. Written as DNA, the CDR3 is TGTGCCAGCAAGACCGACAACTCCAATCAGCCCCAGCATTTT. It yields the protein CASKTDNSNQPQHF.

This clone showed up just a few times. The V and J genes are TRBV12-3 or TRBV12-4 and TRBJ2-5; 7 bases line up with TRBD2. Trimming removed 6 bases from V and 4 bases from J; junction bases left unmatched: 5. This CDR3 has 13 residues. CDR3 amino acids: CASRPGLLETQYF. CDR3 in DNA: TGTGCCAGCAGGCCGGGACTACTAGAGACCCAGTACTTC.

This clone was counted a few times. The V and J genes are TRBV2 and TRBJ1-2, with a possible D match to TRBD1 (5 bases). Trimming left V 6 bases short and J 8 bases short, with 13 bases between. The CDR3 is 12 amino acids. The V gene's germline CDR1 is SNHLY and CDR2 FYNNEI. The CDR3 spells CASRGLGGGYTF. In DNA form, the CDR3 reads TGTGCCAGCAGGGGACTGGGAGGAGGCTACACCTTC.

J is TRBJ2-2 and V is TRBV5-1, with D maybe TRBD2 (6 bases). The germline V gene has CDR1 SGHRS and CDR2 YFSETQ. This CDR3 is 14 amino acids long. V lost 6 bases to trimming and J lost 3 bases, with 12 bases between them. The CDR3 DNA is TGCGCCAGCAAGGAGGGTCAGTACACCGGGGAGCTGTTTTTT. Translating it yields CASKEGQYTGELFF.

This clone was counted between two and nine times. The chain couples TRBV19 to TRBJ1-2; 8 nucleotides match TRBD1. CDR1 and CDR2 from the germline V gene are LNHDA and SQIVND (reference sequence). The ends lost 6 bases at V and 3 bases at J; junction bases unmatched: 0. There are 12 residues in the CDR3. The CDR3 region has the DNA TGTGCCAGTAGGGACAGGGACTATGGCTACACCTTC. Translation: CASRDRDYGYTF.

This clone came up once. The chain carries TRBV28 and TRBJ2-1; possibly TRBD2 for D (6 bases). Germline V gene sequence: CDR1 MDHEN, CDR2 SYDVKM. V dropped 6 bases and J dropped 9 bases, with 15 bases sitting between them. This CDR3 contains 13 residues. The CDR3 loop reads CASSSPGRGEQFF. CDR3 sequence (DNA): TGTGCCAGCAGCTCTCCAGGGCGGGGTGAGCAGTTCTTC.

This chain links TRBV11-2 with TRBJ1-3, with TRBD1 as a possible D gene (5 bases). The CDR3 runs 15 residues. Germline values: CDR1 SGHAT, CDR2 FQNNGV. V was trimmed by 5 bases and J by 2 bases, leaving 13 bases between them. The CDR3 DNA sequence: TGTGCCAGCAGCATTGACAGAGTCGCTGGAAACACCATATATTTT. Protein: CASSIDRVAGNTIYF.

This chain links TRBV3-1 (or the pseudogene TRBV3-2) with TRBJ2-7; tentatively, D is TRBD2 (5 bases). The CDR3 length is 13 residues. CDR1 and CDR2 (germline): LGHDT, YNNKEL (reference sequence). Trimming took 5 bases from V and 2 from J, leaving 10 bases between them. CDR3 in DNA: TGTGCCAGCAGCTCCGGGGTACCCTACGAGCAGTACTTC. Translating gives CASSSGVPYEQYF.

This chain uses TRBV11-2 with TRBJ2-6; D not resolved. The germline V and J ends were trimmed by 2 bases and 0 bases, with 8 bases remaining between them. Germline CDR1 and CDR2: SGHAT and FQNNGV. The CDR3 has 16 amino acids. CDR3 DNA: TGTGCCAGCAGCTTATGGTACAGCTCTGGGGCCAACGTCCTGACTTTC. Its translation is CASSLWYSSGANVLTF.

The chain joins TRBV7-9 to TRBJ1-2, with 7 bases that match TRBD1. The germline CDR1 and CDR2 sequences are SEHNR and FQNEAQ (reference sequence). V shed 5 bases and J 7 bases; nucleotides not matched to a gene: 10. The CDR3 has 14 amino acids. CDR3 sequence reads: CASSREGAQFGYTF. The DNA of the CDR3 is TGTGCCAGCAGCCGAGAGGGGGCGCAATTTGGCTACACCTTC.

The J gene is TRBJ1-5, the V gene TRBV7-2; D is perhaps TRBD1 (6 bases). The V and J ends lost 4 bases and 3 bases respectively, with 16 bases between them. This CDR3 comprises 16 residues. Germline CDR1 is SGHTA and CDR2 is FQGNSA. Here the CDR3 reads CASSSGYGTINQPQHF. Written as DNA, the CDR3 is TGTGCCAGCAGCTCAGGTTACGGGACAATCAATCAGCCCCAGCATTTT.

The chain couples TRBV13 to TRBJ2-7; possible D gene TRBD1, 6 bases. V was cut by 0 bases and J by 7 bases, with 10 bases left in between. This CDR3 region has 13 residues. Per germline, CDR1 PRHDT and CDR2 FYEKMQ (reference sequence). CDR3 nucleotide sequence: TGTGCCAGCAGCTTAGGGGGGGCGCGGGAGCAGTACTTC. It encodes CASSLGGAREQYF.

V and J are TRBV5-8 and TRBJ2-7, with 7 bases matching TRBD1. The trim removed 4 bases at V and 3 bases at J, leaving 10 bases unmatched. Germline CDR1 is SGHTS and CDR2 is YDEGEE. This CDR3 has 15 residues. CDR3 DNA: TGTGCCAGCAGCCGCACAGGGGCCAACCTCTACGAGCAGTACTTC. This sequence encodes CASSRTGANLYEQYF.

The CDR3 sequence: CASSQEGSGGRPQHF. The CDR3 nucleotides read TGCGCCAGCAGCCAAGAAGGCTCAGGGGGGCGACCCCAGCATTTT. V gene TRBV4-1 combines with J gene TRBJ1-5; 7 bases are shared with TRBD1. This CDR3 region has 15 residues. Unmatched junction bases numbered 9, after V lost 0 bases and J lost 10 bases. The germline V gene has CDR1 MGHRA and CDR2 YSYEKL.

Regarding this clone: Additional DNA sequences in this sample encode the identical CDR3. This chain uses TRBV5-6 with TRBJ1-1, with D maybe TRBD1 (5 bases). Germline CDR1 reads SGHDT; CDR2 reads YYEEEE. CDR3 length: 13 residues. Trimming left V 2 bases short and J 1 base short, with 6 bases between. CDR3: CASSFGANTEAFF. The CDR3 DNA reads TGTGCCAGCAGCTTTGGGGCGAACACTGAAGCTTTCTTT.

V is TRBV29-1 and J is TRBJ1-2; 8 nucleotides align to TRBD1. This CDR3 comprises 13 residues. After removal of 6 bases from V and 4 bases from J, the junction contained 7 bases not matched to a gene. In germline, CDR1 is SQVTM, CDR2 ANQGSEA. For the CDR3, the DNA is TGCAGCGTCCGGACAGGGACCCTCTATGGCTACACCTTC. Translated, it gives CSVRTGTLYGYTF.

The chain uses TRBV5-1 and TRBJ1-2; 7 bases align to TRBD1. Per germline, CDR1 SGHRS and CDR2 YFSETQ. The J segment lost 7 bases and the V segment lost 4 bases, leaving 10 bases of the junction unmatched. The CDR3 covers 14 residues. The CDR3 region has the DNA TGCGCCAGCAGCCCGGGACAGCCACGAAGTGGCTACACCTTC. Amino acids: CASSPGQPRSGYTF.

The chain combines TRBV7-2 with TRBJ2-1; 10 nucleotides line up with TRBD2. The V segment lost 1 base and the J segment 1 base; nucleotides outside the gene matches: 7. Germline values: CDR1 SGHTA, CDR2 FQGNSA. This CDR3 is 18 amino acids long. CDR3 sequence (DNA): TGTGCCAGCAGCTTAGTAGATAGCGGGGGGTCATCCTACAATGAGCAGTTCTTC. It encodes CASSLVDSGGSSYNEQFF.

The rearrangement uses TRBV5-4 and TRBJ1-1; D unclear. The CDR3 contains 13 residues. Trimming stripped 5 bases from V and 1 base from J, with 9 bases between. Germline values: CDR1 SGHNT, CDR2 YYREEE (reference sequence). The CDR3 DNA follows: TGTGCCAGCAGGACAACCAGGAACACTGAAGCTTTCTTT. Translation: CASRTTRNTEAFF. The whole variable domain, remainder taken from reference TRBV5-4 and TRBJ1-1, is ETGVTQSPTHLIKTRGQQVTLRCSSQSGHNTVSWYQQALGQGPQFIFQYYREEENGRGNFPPRFSGLQFPNYSSELNVNALELDDSALYLCASRTTRNTEAFFGQGTRLTVV.

There are a few counts of this clone. Other nucleotide sequences in the sample specify the same CDR3. The chain joins TRBV6-5 to TRBJ1-2; D perhaps matches TRBD1 (5 bases). Germline V gene data show CDR1 as MNHEY and CDR2 as SVGAGI. This CDR3 has 12 residues. Trimming shortened V by 6 bases and J by 5 bases, and 10 bases separated the two germline ends. CDR3 loop: CASRPTGYGYTF. The CDR3 region has the DNA TGTGCCAGCAGACCTACAGGATATGGCTACACCTTC.

The chain combines TRBV2 with TRBJ1-6; TRBD1 aligns across 7 bases. V lost 9 bases and J lost 9; bases outside the gene matches: 11. The CDR3 length is 14 residues. The germline V gene has CDR1 SNHLY and CDR2 FYNNEI. The CDR3: CASGQEGDRSPLHF. The CDR3 coding sequence is TGTGCCAGTGGACAGGAGGGCGATCGTTCACCCCTCCACTTT.

V usage is TRBV19 and J usage is TRBJ1-1; 10 nucleotides agree with TRBD1. Germline assignment: CDR1 LNHDA and CDR2 SQIVND (reference sequence). Trimming removed 7 bases from V and 5 bases from J; junction bases left unmatched: 19. This CDR3 region has 18 residues. For the CDR3, the DNA is TGTGCCAGTACCTCACGGACAGGGGGGAGTCTGTCGGGAACTGAAGCTTTCTTT. Translation: CASTSRTGGSLSGTEAFF.

The CDR3 nucleotides read TGTGCCAGCAGCACGGGACAGGGTAACTATGGCTACACCTTC. Translating it yields CASSTGQGNYGYTF. V usage is TRBV9 and J usage is TRBJ1-2; 9 positions match TRBD1. The junction had 2 bases not matched to a gene; V was cut back by 4 bases and J by 1 base. Germline-derived CDR1 and CDR2 are SGDLS and YYNGEE. The CDR3 is 14 residues long.